This T cell receptor beta chain was recorded in a study of response to subunit inactivated influenza vaccine. This CDR3 region has 15 residues. The V segment lost 3 bases and the J segment 4 bases; nucleotides outside the gene matches: 5. Each CDR3 protein gets one entry after TCRdb re-called the RT-PCR reads with MiXCR. The table records under 950,000 distinct CDR3 sequences, 21% of them present only once. This clonotype was counted a few times. This sample comprised PBMCs from blood, obtained approximately 5 days after vaccination. The receptor was isolated from a man aged 45-65 years who received an inactivated influenza vaccine. The chain employs TRBV12-3 or TRBV12-4 and TRBJ1-5, with TRBD1 matching over 8 bases. This CDR3 reads CASSFGTGFNQPQHF. CDR3 bases: TGTGCCAGCAGTTTCGGGACAGGCTTTAATCAGCCCCAGCATTTT.